This T cell receptor (beta chain) was recovered during a study of cytomegalovirus exposure and HLA in healthy donors. Findings and caveats of the study: According to reports, the classifier identified cytomegalovirus status with high specificity and sensitivity.

Sequencing was performed with immunoSEQ multiplex PCR; in TCRdb, only in-frame clones are kept and a portion is missing. The data show 86,000 or so clones, about 96% seen once. The donors were part of the validation cohort of 95 to 150 subjects. That cohort was separate from the first cohort, which comprised several hundred subjects. About this clone: Its antigen is undetermined.

Sequenced sample: PBMCs. The origin of this receptor is a man younger than 30 in good health and CMV-seropositive.

Written as DNA, the CDR3 is TGCAGCGTTGACAGCGGGATGTATGGTGAGCAGTTCTTC. Amino acid sequence: CSVDSGMYGEQFF. The J gene is TRBJ2-1, the V gene TRBV29-1; 7 nucleotides match TRBD2. From germline, CDR1 is SQVTM and CDR2 ANQGSEA. This CDR3 has 13 residues. After removal of 3 bases from V and 9 bases from J, the junction contained 8 bases not matched to a gene.